The present entry profiles one T cell receptor beta chain with its context. The same CDR3 is also encoded by other DNA sequences in this sample. This sample stems from a study of cytomegalovirus exposure and HLA in healthy donors. A multiplex PCR was run with 60 Vbeta primers and 13 Jbeta primers. The repertoire was sequenced with immunoSEQ multiplex PCR; TCRdb's copy has only in-frame clones and lacks some. The profile shows 130,000 to 150,000 clones, about three quarters of them singletons. The CDR3 loop spans 12 amino acids. CDR1 SGHRS and CDR2 YFSETQ come from the germline V gene. Trimming stripped 7 bases from V and 3 bases from J, with 10 bases between.

The receptor's source is a male donor in good health and CMV-seropositive. The V call is TRBV5-1, the J call TRBJ2-5; TRBD1 is a possible D gene (5 bases). Sequenced input: PBMCs. CDR3: CASSQGEETQYF. In nucleotides, the CDR3 is TGCGCCAGCTCCCAAGGGGAAGAGACCCAGTACTTC.